This T cell receptor beta chain emerged from a study of technical replicates of blood from a handful of donors. Profiled with immunoSEQ multiplex PCR; TCRdb holds only in-frame clones, not every one. The sample has around 50,000 clones, approximately 94% seen once. Germline values: CDR1 SGHVS, CDR2 FQNEAQ. V shed 5 bases and J 4 bases; nucleotides not matched to a gene: 12. The CDR3 spans 16 residues. The TCR comes from a human donor in good health. Input material: T cells isolated from PBMCs. The rearrangement uses TRBV7-8 and TRBJ2-7; TRBD1 matches 9 bases. CDR3 loop: CASSEELIGQGYEQYF. Here the CDR3 DNA reads TGTGCCAGCAGCGAAGAACTTATAGGACAGGGGTACGAGCAGTACTTC.